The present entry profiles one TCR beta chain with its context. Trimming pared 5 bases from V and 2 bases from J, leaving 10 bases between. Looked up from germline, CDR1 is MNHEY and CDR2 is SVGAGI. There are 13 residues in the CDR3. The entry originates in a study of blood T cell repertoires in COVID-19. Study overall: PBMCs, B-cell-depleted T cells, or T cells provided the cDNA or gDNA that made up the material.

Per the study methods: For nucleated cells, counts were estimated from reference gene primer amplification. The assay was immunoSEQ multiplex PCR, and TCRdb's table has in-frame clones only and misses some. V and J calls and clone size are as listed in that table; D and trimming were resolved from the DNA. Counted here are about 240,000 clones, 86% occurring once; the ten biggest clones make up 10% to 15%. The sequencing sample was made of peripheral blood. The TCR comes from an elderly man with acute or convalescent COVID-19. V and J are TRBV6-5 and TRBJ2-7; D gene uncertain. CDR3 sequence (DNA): TGTGCCAGCAGTACGGGTCCCGCCTACGAGCAGTACTTC. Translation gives CASSTGPAYEQYF.